The 9 T cell receptor beta chains below all came from one sample that was sequenced in a study of blood T cell repertoires in COVID-19. The table came from immunoSEQ multiplex PCR; TCRdb's copy has only in-frame clones and leaves some out. The sample contains approximately 210,000 clones, approximately 82% of which appear only once. The sample comprised peripheral blood. Every receptor here comes from a woman in her sixties or seventies with active or convalescent COVID-19.

The chain links TRBV7-2 to TRBJ2-5; possible D gene TRBD2, 5 bases. CDR1 is SGHTA, CDR2 FQGNSA, per germline. Trimming took 1 base from V and 5 from J, leaving 17 bases between them. The CDR3 contains 16 residues. CDR3 sequence (DNA): TGTGCCAGCAGCTTAGACCGTCGGCGGGTTGTGGAGACCCAGTACTTC. It specifies CASSLDRRRVVETQYF.

V is TRBV30 and J is TRBJ2-5; TRBD1 matches at 10 bases. V lost 8 bases, J lost 2 bases, and 8 bases stayed unmatched. The CDR3 runs 14 residues. Germline V CDR1 and CDR2: GTSNPN, SVGIG (reference sequence). The CDR3 DNA is TGTGCCAGGGGGACAGGGGCCCCTCAAGAGACCCAGTACTTC. Protein sequence: CARGTGAPQETQYF.

The chain couples TRBV7-9 to TRBJ2-1; 8 bases line up with TRBD1. J was trimmed by 8 bases and V by 1 base; bases with no gene match: 7. Germline-derived CDR1 and CDR2 are SEHNR and FQNEAQ (reference sequence). The CDR3 is 15 residues long. DNA for the CDR3: TGTGCCAGCAGCTTAGGGACAGGGATTACAGATGAGCAGTTCTTC. Translation: CASSLGTGITDEQFF. The variable domain in full, completed from reference TRBV7-9 and TRBJ2-1, reads DTGVSQNPRHKITKRGQNVTFRCDPISEHNRLYWYRQTLGQGPEFLTYFQNEAQLEKSRLLSDRFSAERPKGSFSTLEIQRTEQGDSAMYLCASSLGTGITDEQFFGPGTRLTVL.

The chain carries TRBV5-1 and TRBJ2-2, with D possibly being TRBD1 (5 bases). Trimming stripped 2 bases from V and 0 bases from J, with 8 bases between. Germline V lookup: CDR1 SGHRS, CDR2 YFSETQ. The CDR3 consists of 15 residues. The CDR3 DNA reads as TGCGCCAGCAGCTTAGTACAGGCGAACACCGGGGAGCTGTTTTTT. Translated, it gives CASSLVQANTGELFF.

This clone was detected only once. The chain has TRBV3-1 (or the pseudogene TRBV3-2) and TRBJ2-1; a weak D match, TRBD2 (5 bases). This CDR3 is 12 amino acids long. Germline-derived CDR1 and CDR2 are LGHDT and YNNKEL (reference sequence). The ends were cut back, 1 base at V and 12 bases at J, with 10 bases in the middle. DNA for the CDR3: TGTGCCAGCAGCCAAGTAGGCCTAGCGCAGTTCTTC. It is translated as CASSQVGLAQFF.

The rearrangement links TRBV5-1 to TRBJ2-1; D possibly corresponds to TRBD2 (5 bases). The CDR3 is 19 residues long. Germline V gene lookup returns CDR1 SGHRS and CDR2 YFSETQ. Trimming stripped 0 bases from V and 3 bases from J, with 22 bases between. The DNA of the CDR3 is TGCGCCAGCAGCTTGGCCGGTTCTGTTCAGGTACTAGACTACAATGAGCAGTTCTTC. This codes for CASSLAGSVQVLDYNEQFF.

The chain carries TRBV5-6 and TRBJ2-5; 9 nucleotides match TRBD2. Per the germline V gene, CDR1 is SGHDT and CDR2 is YYEEEE. Germline trimming cut 4 bases from V and 1 base from J; bases unmatched to any gene: 14. The CDR3 consists of 18 residues. CDR3 bases: TGTGCCAGCAGCCCCTTAGGGAATAGCGGGGGCCTCCAAGAGACCCAGTACTTC. Translated, it gives CASSPLGNSGGLQETQYF.

This chain links TRBV10-3 with TRBJ1-2; no definite D call. The CDR3 sequence is 14 residues long. Germline loops: CDR1 ENHRY, CDR2 SYGVKD. V lost 7 bases, J lost 7 bases, and 19 bases lay in between. The CDR3: CAITEEGTDGGYTF. The CDR3 region has the DNA TGTGCCATCACGGAGGAAGGTACGGACGGTGGCTACACCTTC.

This chain connects TRBV5-4 to TRBJ1-2; D gene uncertain. The germline V gene has CDR1 SGHNT and CDR2 YYREEE (reference sequence). V was trimmed by 0 bases and J by 7 bases, leaving 7 bases between them. This CDR3 spans 12 amino acids. CDR3 sequence (DNA): TGTGCCAGCAGCTTGGATTCGGGTGGCTACACCTTC. Translated: CASSLDSGGYTF.